The clone carrying this T cell receptor beta chain appeared once. This specimen belongs to a study of blood T cell repertoires in COVID-19. In the study overall: Collection of acute and convalescent COVID-19 samples took place in the United States, Italy and Spain. From T cells, B-cell-depleted T cells, or PBMCs came the material, which was cDNA or gDNA.

A Seattle source enrolled patients during active infection and followed them longitudinally. Original methodology: Reference gene primer amplification gave nucleated cell count estimates. Using immunoSEQ multiplex PCR, the repertoire was profiled, and TCRdb retains in-frame clones only, with some absent. Clone size and V and J calls were adopted from that table, with D and trimming inferred from the DNA. The sample includes 350,000 or so clones, around 87% of them seen just once. Per germline, CDR1 MNHEY and CDR2 SVGAGI. J gave up 7 bases and V 9 bases, and 5 bases lay outside the gene matches. The CDR3 totals 13 residues.

The chain carries TRBV6-5 and TRBJ2-1, with 11 bases that match TRBD2. This TCR derives from a woman aged 25 to 39 with COVID-19, enrolled during active disease. The sample was peripheral blood. This chain's CDR3 is CASTSGSHNEQFF. In DNA, the CDR3 is TGTGCCAGTACTAGCGGGAGTCATAATGAGCAGTTCTTC.